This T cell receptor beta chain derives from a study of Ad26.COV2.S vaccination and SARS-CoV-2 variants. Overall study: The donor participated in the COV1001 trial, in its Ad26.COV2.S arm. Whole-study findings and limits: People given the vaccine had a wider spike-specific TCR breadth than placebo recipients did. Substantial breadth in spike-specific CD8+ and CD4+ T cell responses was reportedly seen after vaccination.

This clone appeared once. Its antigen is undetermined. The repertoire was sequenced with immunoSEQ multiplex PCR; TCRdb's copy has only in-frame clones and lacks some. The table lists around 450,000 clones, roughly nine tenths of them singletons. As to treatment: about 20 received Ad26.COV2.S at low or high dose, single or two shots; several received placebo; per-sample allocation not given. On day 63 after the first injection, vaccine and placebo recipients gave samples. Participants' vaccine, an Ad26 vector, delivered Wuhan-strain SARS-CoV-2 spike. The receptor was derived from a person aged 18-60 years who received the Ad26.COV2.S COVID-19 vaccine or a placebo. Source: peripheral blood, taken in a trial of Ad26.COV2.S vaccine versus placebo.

The CDR3 region is CASSALGGANEKLFF. The DNA of the CDR3 is TGTGCCAGCAGTGCTTTGGGGGGTGCTAATGAAAAACTGTTTTTT. The chain recombines TRBV2 with TRBJ1-4, with D perhaps TRBD1 (5 bases). V lost 4 bases and J lost 3, with 12 bases in between. Germline CDR1 and CDR2: SNHLY and FYNNEI. This CDR3 has 15 amino acids.